This T cell receptor (beta chain) came from a study of cytomegalovirus exposure and HLA in healthy donors. About the study: There were 90 million to 140 million unique TCR beta sequences, drawn from 180 million or so T cells, in an earlier analysis. Clustering assigned about four fifths of the approximately 400 genotyped donors to the Caucasian-associated ancestry cluster.

Regarding this clone: What it binds is not known.

Study-wide points: Follow-up analysis later connected one missense variant in DCLRE1C with trimming of TCR beta V- and J-genes.

This PCR relied on a set of 60 Vbeta primers and 13 Jbeta primers. Method: immunoSEQ multiplex PCR; TCRdb's copy keeps in-frame clones and lacks some. Of fewer than 250,000 clones in the sample, roughly 80% were seen once. The TCR originated in a man aged 25-45 years in good health and CMV-seronegative. Sample: PBMCs.

CDR3 sequence (DNA): TGCGCCAGCAGCCAAGCTGCTAATGAAAAACTGTTTTTT. Its protein is CASSQAANEKLFF. J is TRBJ1-4 and V is TRBV4-1, with no clear D. CDR3 length: 13 amino acids. Germline V lookup: CDR1 MGHRA, CDR2 YSYEKL. Trimming cost V 1 base and J 3 bases, with 3 bases left between them.